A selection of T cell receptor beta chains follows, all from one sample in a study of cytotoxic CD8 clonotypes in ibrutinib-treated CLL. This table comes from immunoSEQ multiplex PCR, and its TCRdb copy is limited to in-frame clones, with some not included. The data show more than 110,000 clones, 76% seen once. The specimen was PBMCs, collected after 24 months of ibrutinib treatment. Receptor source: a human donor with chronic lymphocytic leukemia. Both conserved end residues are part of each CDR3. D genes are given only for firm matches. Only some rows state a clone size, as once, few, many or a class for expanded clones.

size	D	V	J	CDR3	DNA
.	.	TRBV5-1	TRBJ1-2	CASSRASPREGYTF	TGCGCCAGCAGCAGGGCCAGCCCTCGGGAGGGCTACACCTTC
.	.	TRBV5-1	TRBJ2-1	CASSLPEGVGEQFF	TGCGCCAGCAGCTTACCCGAGGGAGTGGGTGAGCAGTTCTTC
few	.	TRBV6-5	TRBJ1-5	CASSRDGSNQPQHF	TGTGCCAGCAGTCGGGACGGTAGCAATCAGCCCCAGCATTTT
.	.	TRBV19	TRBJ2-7	CASSGGTLGHYEQYF	TGTGCCAGTAGTGGCGGGACCCTGGGCCACTACGAGCAGTACTTC
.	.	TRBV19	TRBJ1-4	CASSIWPGGEKLFF	TGTGCCAGTAGTATTTGGCCCGGAGGTGAAAAACTGTTTTTT
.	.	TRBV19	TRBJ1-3	CASSSLTGSGNTIYF	TGTGCCAGTTCTTCTCTAACAGGCTCTGGAAACACCATATATTTT
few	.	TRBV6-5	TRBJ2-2	CASTGPLTGELFF	TGTGCCAGTACCGGGCCCCTCACCGGGGAGCTGTTTTTT
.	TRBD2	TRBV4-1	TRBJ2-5	CASSQDRGLAGRETQYF	TGCGCCAGCAGCCAAGATCGTGGTCTAGCGGGGCGAGAGACCCAGTACTTC
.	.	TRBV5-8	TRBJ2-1	CASLGGPSSYNEQFF	TGTGCCAGCTTGGGGGGGCCGAGCTCCTACAATGAGCAGTTCTTC
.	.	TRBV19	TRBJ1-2	CASSRAGVYGYTF	TGTGCCAGTAGTAGGGCAGGAGTCTATGGCTACACCTTC
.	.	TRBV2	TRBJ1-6	CASSWWAGGNNSPLHF	TGTGCCAGCAGTTGGTGGGCTGGGGGGAACAATTCACCCCTCCACTTT
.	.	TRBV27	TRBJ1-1	CASTRWGSTEAFF	TGTGCCAGCACCCGGTGGGGGTCCACTGAAGCTTTCTTT
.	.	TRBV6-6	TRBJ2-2	CASTPRVTGELFF	TGTGCCAGCACCCCCAGGGTCACCGGGGAGCTGTTTTTT
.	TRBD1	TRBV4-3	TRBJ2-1	CASSQALDRDSYNEQFF	TGCGCCAGCAGCCAGGCATTAGACAGGGACTCCTACAATGAGCAGTTCTTC
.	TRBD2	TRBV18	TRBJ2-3	CASSPPRLAGGSSTDTQYF	TGTGCCAGCTCACCACCGCGGCTAGCGGGGGGGTCGAGCACAGATACGCAGTATTTT